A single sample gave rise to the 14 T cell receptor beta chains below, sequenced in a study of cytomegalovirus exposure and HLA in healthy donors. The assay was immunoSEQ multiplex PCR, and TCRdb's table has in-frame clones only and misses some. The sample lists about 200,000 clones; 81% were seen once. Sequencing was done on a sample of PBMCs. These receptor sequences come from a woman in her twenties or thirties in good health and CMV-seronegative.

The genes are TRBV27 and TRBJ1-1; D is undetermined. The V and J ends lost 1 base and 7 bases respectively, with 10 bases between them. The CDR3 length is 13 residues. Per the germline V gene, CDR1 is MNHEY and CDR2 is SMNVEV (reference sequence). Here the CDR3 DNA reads TGTGCCAGCAGTTTATTCATTCGGGGTGAAGCTTTCTTT. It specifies CASSLFIRGEAFF.

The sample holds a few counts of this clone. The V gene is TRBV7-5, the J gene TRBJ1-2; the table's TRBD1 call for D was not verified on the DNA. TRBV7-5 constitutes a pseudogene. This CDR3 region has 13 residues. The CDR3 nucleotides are TGTGTCAGAAGCTCACAGGGGTTGGATGGCTACACCTTC. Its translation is CVRSSQGLDGYTF.

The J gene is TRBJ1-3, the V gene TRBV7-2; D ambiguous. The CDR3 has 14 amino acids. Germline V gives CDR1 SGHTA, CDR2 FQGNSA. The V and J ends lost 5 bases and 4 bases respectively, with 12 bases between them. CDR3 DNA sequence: TGTGCCAGCAGCCCCAGAACAACAGGAAACACCATATATTTT. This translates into CASSPRTTGNTIYF.

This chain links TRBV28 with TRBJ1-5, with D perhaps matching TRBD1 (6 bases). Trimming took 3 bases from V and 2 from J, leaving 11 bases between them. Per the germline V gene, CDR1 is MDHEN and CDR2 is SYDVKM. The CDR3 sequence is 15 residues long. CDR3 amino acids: CASSLVRGRNQPQHF. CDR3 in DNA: TGTGCCAGCAGTTTGGTCAGGGGACGCAATCAGCCCCAGCATTTT.

This CDR3 reads CASSLGQGGTEAFF. CDR3 sequence (DNA): TGTGCCAGCAGTTTGGGACAGGGTGGCACTGAAGCTTTCTTT. The chain joins TRBV28 to TRBJ1-1; the match to TRBD1 covers 9 bases. Germline V gene sequence: CDR1 MDHEN, CDR2 SYDVKM. The CDR3 has 14 residues. Trimming at V came to 3 bases and at J to 4 bases, leaving 3 bases not matched to a gene.

The CDR3 DNA reads TGTGCCAGCAGTGATAATACAGGGGGCACTGAAGCTTTCTTT. Its protein is CASSDNTGGTEAFF. The gene calls are TRBV6-1 and TRBJ1-1, with TRBD1 matching 8 bases. Germline CDR1 reads MNHNS; CDR2 reads SASEGT. V lost 3 bases, J lost 4 bases, and 4 bases stayed unmatched. CDR3 length: 14 residues.

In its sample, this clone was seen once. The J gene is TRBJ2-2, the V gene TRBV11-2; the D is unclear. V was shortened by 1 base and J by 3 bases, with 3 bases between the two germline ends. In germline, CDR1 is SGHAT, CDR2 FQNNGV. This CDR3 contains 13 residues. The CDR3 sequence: CASSLADTGELFF. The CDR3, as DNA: TGTGCCAGCAGCTTAGCGGACACCGGGGAGCTGTTTTTT.

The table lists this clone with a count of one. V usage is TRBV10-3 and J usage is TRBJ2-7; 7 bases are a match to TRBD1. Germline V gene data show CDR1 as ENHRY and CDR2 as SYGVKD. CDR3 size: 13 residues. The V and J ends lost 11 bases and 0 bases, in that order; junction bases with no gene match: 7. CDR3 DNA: TGTGCCGTACAGAGGGACAGCTCCTACGAGCAGTACTTC. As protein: CAVQRDSSYEQYF.

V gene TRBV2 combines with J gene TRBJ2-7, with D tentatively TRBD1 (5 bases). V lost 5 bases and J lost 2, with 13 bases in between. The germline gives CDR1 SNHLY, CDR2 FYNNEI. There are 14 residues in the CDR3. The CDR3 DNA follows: TGTGCCAGCAGTAGGGGTGATTCCCCCTACGAGCAGTACTTC. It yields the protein CASSRGDSPYEQYF.

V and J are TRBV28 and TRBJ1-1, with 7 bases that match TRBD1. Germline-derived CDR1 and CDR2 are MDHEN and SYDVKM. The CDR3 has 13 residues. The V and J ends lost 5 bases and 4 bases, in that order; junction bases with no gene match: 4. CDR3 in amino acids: CASSPAGGTEAFF. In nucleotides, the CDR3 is TGTGCCAGCAGTCCCGCAGGGGGCACTGAAGCTTTCTTT.

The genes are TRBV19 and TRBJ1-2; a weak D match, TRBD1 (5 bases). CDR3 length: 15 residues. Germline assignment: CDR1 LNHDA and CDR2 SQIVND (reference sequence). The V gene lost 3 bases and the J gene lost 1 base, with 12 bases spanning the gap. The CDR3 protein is CASSIDSVVNYGYTF. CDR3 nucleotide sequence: TGTGCCAGTAGTATCGACAGCGTTGTTAACTATGGCTACACCTTC.

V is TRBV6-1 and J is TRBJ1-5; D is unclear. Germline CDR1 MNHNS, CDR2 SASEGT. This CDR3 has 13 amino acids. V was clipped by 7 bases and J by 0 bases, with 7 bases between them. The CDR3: CASTPNSNQPQHF. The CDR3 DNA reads TGTGCCAGCACCCCAAATAGCAATCAGCCCCAGCATTTT.

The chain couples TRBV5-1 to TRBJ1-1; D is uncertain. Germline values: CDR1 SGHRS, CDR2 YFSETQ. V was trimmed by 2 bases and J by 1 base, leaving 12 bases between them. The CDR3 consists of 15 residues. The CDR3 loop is CASSFSGGRNTEAFF. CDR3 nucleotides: TGCGCCAGCAGCTTCTCCGGAGGCCGGAACACTGAAGCTTTCTTT. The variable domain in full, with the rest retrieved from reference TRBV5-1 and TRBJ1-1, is KAGVTQTPRYLIKTRGQQVTLSCSPISGHRSVSWYQQTPGQGLQFLFEYFSETQRNKGNFPGRFSGRQFSNSRSEMNVSTLELGDSALYLCASSFSGGRNTEAFFGQGTRLTVV.

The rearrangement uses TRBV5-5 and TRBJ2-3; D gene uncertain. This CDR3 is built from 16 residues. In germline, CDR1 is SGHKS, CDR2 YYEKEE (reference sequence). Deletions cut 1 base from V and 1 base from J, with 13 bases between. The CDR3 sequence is CASSLLADTRTDTQYF. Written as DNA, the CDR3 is TGTGCCAGCAGCTTGTTGGCAGACACCCGCACAGATACGCAGTATTTT.